These T cell receptor beta chains were read from a single sample in a study of T-cell memory formation after mild COVID-19. TCRdb independently ran MiXCR on the 5' RACE reads; one entry per CDR3 protein. The data hold hundreds of thousands of distinct CDR3 sequences, with roughly 18% observed a single time. The sequencing sample was made of PBMCs or a T cell subset sorted from them (not recorded which). The receptors come from an adult woman who had mild COVID-19 (a few samples of this study predate the infection). Cell type and time point are not known. Each CDR3 is given with its conserved first and last residue. The order of the fields is D gene, J gene, clone size, V gene, CDR3 protein, CDR3 DNA. The D gene is left open where the match is weak. Not all rows give a size; the values are once, few, many and, for expanded clones, a class.

. TRBJ1-2 . TRBV14 CASSPRHVPNYGYTF TGTGCCAGCAGCCCGCGACACGTCCCTAACTATGGCTACACCTTC
. TRBJ1-5 few TRBV12-3/TRBV12-4 CASSPTVHRNQPQHF TGTGCCAGCAGTCCGACAGTTCACCGCAATCAGCCCCAGCATTTT
. TRBJ2-1 few TRBV7-9 CASSLRGSHEQFF TGTGCCAGCAGCTTACGGGGGTCCCATGAGCAGTTCTTC
. TRBJ1-2 few TRBV7-3 CASSPSRSVYGYTF TGTGCCAGCAGCCCATCCCGATCAGTCTATGGCTACACCTTC
. TRBJ2-1 . TRBV23-1 CARAMGGESHEQFF TGCGCCAGGGCAATGGGGGGCGAATCCCATGAGCAGTTCTTC
TRBD1 TRBJ2-3 . TRBV4-3 CASSQDPGGSDTQYF TGCGCCAGCAGCCAAGATCCAGGGGGTTCTGATACGCAGTATTTT
TRBD2 TRBJ2-1 few TRBV20-1 CSAHGGALGNEQFF TGCAGTGCTCACGGGGGGGCCTTGGGCAATGAGCAGTTCTTC
. TRBJ2-3 . TRBV12-5 CASATSTDTQYF TGTGCTAGTGCCACTAGCACAGATACGCAGTATTTT
TRBD1 TRBJ2-7 few TRBV29-1 CSHGHRTGGLDF TGCAGCCACGGGCATCGGACAGGGGGTTTAGATTTC
. TRBJ1-2 few TRBV15 CATSRDGGPGGYTF TGTGCCACCAGCAGAGATGGGGGGCCAGGCGGCTACACCTTC
. TRBJ1-3 few TRBV10-2 CASGVGPNSGNTIYF TGCGCCAGTGGAGTCGGACCCAACTCTGGAAACACCATATATTTT
. TRBJ2-5 many TRBV24-1 CATSDFETQYF TGTGCCACCAGTGATTTTGAGACCCAGTACTTC
. TRBJ2-7 . TRBV3-1 CASSQVLEAIYEQYF TGTGCCAGCAGCCAAGTACTGGAGGCCATCTACGAGCAGTACTTC
. TRBJ1-5 many TRBV1 CTSSQDISGGHQPQHF TGCACCAGCAGCCAAGATATATCCGGGGGCCATCAGCCCCAGCATTTT
. TRBJ1-5 . TRBV12-3/TRBV12-4 CASSAGRSKIGPQHF TGTGCCAGCAGCGCGGGACGTTCTAAGATAGGGCCCCAGCATTTT
. TRBJ2-7 few TRBV10-3 CAISEQWRESLWGYEQYF TGTGCCATCAGTGAGCAGTGGAGGGAATCTCTGTGGGGCTACGAGCAGTACTTC
TRBD2 TRBJ2-7 . TRBV7-8 CASGRDYLYEQYF TGTGCCAGCGGGAGGGACTACCTTTACGAGCAGTACTTC
. TRBJ2-7 few TRBV9 CASSVDLASSYEQYF TGTGCCAGCAGCGTAGATCTCGCTAGTTCCTACGAGCAGTACTTC
. TRBJ1-5 few TRBV19 CASTTGGRGNQPQHF TGTGCCAGTACCACCGGGGGTAGGGGCAATCAGCCCCAGCATTTT
. TRBJ1-5 . TRBV11-2 CASSLGRDDQPQHF TGTGCCAGCAGCTTAGGCAGGGATGATCAGCCCCAGCATTTT
. TRBJ2-1 few TRBV10-3 CAIGPRGNEQFF TGTGCCATTGGACCCAGGGGCAATGAGCAGTTCTTC
. TRBJ1-1 . TRBV7-9 CASSFKPTGNTEAFF TGTGCCAGCAGCTTTAAGCCGACGGGGAACACTGAAGCTTTCTTT
TRBD1 TRBJ2-7 . TRBV20-1 CSAEPQQGAEQYF TGCAGTGCTGAACCCCAACAGGGGGCCGAGCAGTACTTC
TRBD1 TRBJ2-7 few TRBV20-1 CSARAGTAYWYEQYF TGCAGTGCTAGAGCGGGGACAGCGTACTGGTACGAGCAGTACTTC
. TRBJ2-1 . TRBV12-3/TRBV12-4 CASSLRASLIVPYNEQFF TGTGCCAGCAGTTTAAGGGCCAGCTTAATAGTCCCCTACAATGAGCAGTTCTTC
. TRBJ2-2 few TRBV4-1 CASSQAPGTLNTGELFF TGCGCCAGCAGCCAAGCTCCGGGGACTCTCAACACCGGGGAGCTGTTTTTT
. TRBJ1-1 . TRBV7-6 CASSPNGGRSEAFF TGTGCCAGCAGCCCAAACGGGGGGCGGTCTGAAGCTTTCTTT
TRBD1 TRBJ2-1 many TRBV5-1 CASSLTGIGYNEQFF TGCGCCAGCAGCCTGACAGGGATAGGGTACAATGAGCAGTTCTTC
TRBD1 TRBJ1-5 many TRBV5-1 CASSLGTASNQPQHF TGCGCCAGCAGCCTAGGGACAGCTAGCAATCAGCCCCAGCATTTT
. TRBJ2-7 few TRBV5-4 CASSLDWDEQYF TGTGCCAGCAGCTTGGACTGGGACGAGCAGTACTTC
. TRBJ1-6 few TRBV3-1 CASSQGAYSPLHF TGTGCCAGCAGCCAGGGGGCTTATTCACCCCTCCACTTT
. TRBJ2-3 . TRBV11-2 CASSRRGGGGSTDTQYF TGTGCCAGCAGCCGCCGCGGAGGGGGTGGGAGCACAGATACGCAGTATTTT
TRBD2 TRBJ2-5 many TRBV3-1 CASSQDPFTSGDDQETQYF TGTGCCAGCAGCCAAGATCCTTTTACTAGCGGGGACGACCAAGAGACCCAGTACTTC
. TRBJ1-2 . TRBV11-2 CASTLWGSEGYGYTF TGTGCCAGCACCCTGTGGGGGTCGGAGGGCTATGGCTACACCTTC
TRBD1 TRBJ1-1 . TRBV10-3 CAISEQDRTEAFF TGTGCCATCAGTGAACAGGACAGGACTGAAGCTTTCTTT
. TRBJ2-5 few TRBV11-2 CASSQDGARTQYF TGTGCCAGCAGCCAGGACGGAGCAAGGACCCAGTACTTC
. TRBJ2-7 few TRBV7-9 CASSLVAETYEQYF TGTGCCAGCAGCTTAGTTGCAGAAACCTACGAGCAGTACTTC
. TRBJ2-7 . TRBV3-1 CASSDIDEQYF TGTGCCAGCAGCGATATCGACGAGCAGTACTTC
TRBD1 TRBJ2-1 many TRBV13 CASSSFKPGQEVSSSYNEQFF TGTGCCAGCAGCTCCTTTAAACCGGGACAGGAGGTTTCGAGCTCCTACAATGAGCAGTTCTTC
. TRBJ2-2 few TRBV3-1 CASSQVPGADTGELFF TGTGCCAGCAGCCAAGTCCCGGGGGCCGACACCGGGGAGCTGTTTTTT
. TRBJ2-7 few TRBV7-3 CASSTTGTDSYEQYF TGTGCCAGCAGCACGACCGGGACGGACTCCTACGAGCAGTACTTC
. TRBJ2-2 . TRBV5-4 CASRFWNTGELFF TGTGCCAGCCGTTTTTGGAACACCGGGGAGCTGTTTTTT
. TRBJ2-4 . TRBV29-1 CSVVGAENIQYF TGCAGCGTTGTCGGCGCCGAAAACATTCAGTACTTC
. TRBJ2-7 . TRBV7-9 CASSPVSNDYEQYF TGTGCCAGCAGCCCAGTATCTAATGACTACGAGCAGTACTTC
TRBD1 TRBJ1-2 . TRBV29-1 CSAGTGTDYGYTF TGCAGCGCAGGGACAGGGACAGACTATGGCTACACCTTC
. TRBJ1-5 few TRBV20-1 CSALEGGISNQPQHF TGCAGTGCTTTGGAGGGGGGGATTAGCAATCAGCCCCAGCATTTT
. TRBJ1-1 . TRBV29-1 CSAQGGPTILNTEAFF TGCAGCGCTCAAGGGGGGCCGACGATCTTGAACACTGAAGCTTTCTTT
. TRBJ2-2 many TRBV7-6 CASGTGIRNTGELFF TGTGCCAGCGGGACCGGGATAAGGAACACCGGGGAGCTGTTTTTT
. TRBJ2-7 few TRBV12-3/TRBV12-4 CASRPGTKLSYEQYF TGTGCCAGCAGACCAGGGACGAAGCTTTCCTACGAGCAGTACTTC
TRBD2 TRBJ2-7 few TRBV7-2 CASSFLAASYEQYF TGTGCCAGCAGCTTCCTAGCGGCCTCCTACGAGCAGTACTTC
TRBD1 TRBJ2-6 . TRBV7-9 CASSTMTGIGVAGANVLTF TGTGCCAGCAGCACGATGACAGGGATCGGGGTCGCTGGGGCCAACGTCCTGACTTTC
. TRBJ2-3 . TRBV27 CATAGFDGDTQYF TGTGCCACCGCGGGGTTCGATGGAGATACGCAGTATTTT
. TRBJ2-1 . TRBV20-1 CSASNGHEQFF TGCAGTGCTAGTAATGGGCACGAGCAGTTCTTC